Each of the 2 T cell receptor beta chains below was sequenced from the same sample in a study of cytomegalovirus exposure and HLA in healthy donors. The protocol was immunoSEQ multiplex PCR, while the TCRdb copy is restricted to in-frame clones and leaves out a portion. The sample carries 50,000 to 65,000 clones, 90% to 97% recorded once. Sequencing input: PBMCs. Source of these receptors: a woman between 18 and 29 years old in good health and CMV-seronegative.

This clone was detected once. This rearrangement joins TRBV5-1 to TRBJ2-3; 14 bases align to TRBD2. J lost 2 bases, V lost 4 bases, and 12 bases had no gene match. Germline V CDR1 and CDR2: SGHRS, YFSETQ. This CDR3 has 19 amino acids. The CDR3 protein is CASSPRTSGGTWDTDTQYF. The CDR3 DNA sequence: TGCGCCAGCAGCCCGCGGACTAGCGGGGGGACTTGGGACACAGATACGCAGTATTTT.

The J gene is TRBJ2-7, the V gene TRBV28; 8 bases fit TRBD2. The V gene's germline CDR1 is MDHEN and CDR2 SYDVKM. The CDR3 sequence is 13 residues long. V trimming: 7 bases; J trimming: 6 bases; junction bases outside the gene matches: 8. The CDR3 coding sequence is TGTGCCAGCAAGGTAGCGGGATTAGTCGAGCAGTACTTC. This encodes CASKVAGLVEQYF.